This TCR beta chain was retrieved from a study of T-cell reconstitution after alpha-beta-depleted transplantation in children. The ends lost 1 base at V and 5 bases at J; junction bases unmatched: 7. The CDR3 extends over 15 amino acids. Germline V gives CDR1 ENHRY, CDR2 SYGVKD. TCRbeta library preparation incorporated unique molecular identifiers. One entry per CDR3 protein results from TCRdb running MiXCR on the PCR reads. Altogether about 400,000 distinct CDR3 sequences are present, around 20% being singletons, with the ten largest covering around 3.9%. This clonotype was counted ten times or more.

The chain carries TRBV10-3 and TRBJ2-7; TRBD2 agrees at 8 bases. The sequenced sample was PBMCs from the stem cell graft donor, obtained from the stem cell graft. This clonotype was obtained from a human donor who donated a stem cell graft to a child with acute myeloid leukemia. The DNA of the CDR3 is TGTGCCATCAGTGAGTACCAGCGGGAGTCAAACGAGCAGTACTTC. Residues: CAISEYQRESNEQYF.